Listed below are T cell receptor beta chains from one sample, sequenced in a study of vaccination and CD4 T cells after COVID-19. TCRdb reprocessed the PCR reads with MiXCR, giving one entry per CDR3 protein. Found here are 15,000 to 19,000 distinct CDR3 sequences, approximately 40% of them singletons; the top ten hold approximately 5.6%. No antigens are known for them. Sample: CD4+ T cells from blood, cultured in vitro, taken before SARS-CoV-2 vaccination. These receptors all come from a human donor who had recovered from COVID-19. Both conserved end residues are part of each CDR3. The order of the fields is clone size, V gene, J gene, D gene, CDR3 DNA, CDR3 protein. A D gene is named only where the DNA matches it firmly. Clone size is shown for a subset of rows, as once, few, many or a class of expanded clone.

NA,TRBV6-2/TRBV6-3,TRBJ2-3,NA,TGTGCCAGCAGTTACTCCGTGGGGTTCACAGATACGCAGTATTTT,CASSYSVGFTDTQYF
NA,TRBV30,TRBJ1-5,NA,TGTGCCTTTGGCAGGGATCATCAGCCCCAGCATTTT,CAFGRDHQPQHF
NA,TRBV4-3,TRBJ1-2,TRBD1,TGCGCCAGCAGCCAACTCGGAGGGCAGGGGGCCTACGGCTACACCTTC,CASSQLGGQGAYGYTF
few,TRBV7-2,TRBJ2-2,NA,TGTGCCAGCGCACAGGGTTCTTTGTCCGGGGAGCTGTTTTTT,CASAQGSLSGELFF
NA,TRBV6-1,TRBJ2-5,NA,TGTGCCAGCACCCGGGACTCTTCTGGGAAGACCCAGTACTTC,CASTRDSSGKTQYF
NA,TRBV6-2/TRBV6-3,TRBJ1-1,NA,TGTGCCAGCAGCTCGCGGGGGGCAGGGAGGACTGAAGCTTTCTTT,CASSSRGAGRTEAFF
few,TRBV20-1,TRBJ1-5,NA,TGCAGTGCTAGAGATCGGAGACAGGCCGGGCAGCCCCAGCATTTT,CSARDRRQAGQPQHF
NA,TRBV28,TRBJ2-3,NA,TGTGCCAGCACGCTAGCGCCGGTCACAGATACGCAGTATTTT,CASTLAPVTDTQYF
NA,TRBV6-2/TRBV6-3,TRBJ2-4,NA,TGTGCCAGCAGTTACGGGCTAGCGTTAGCCAAAAACATTCAGTACTTC,CASSYGLALAKNIQYF
few,TRBV5-6,TRBJ1-2,NA,TGTGCCAGCAGCTTGGAGGGACGGTCCTATGGCTACACCTTC,CASSLEGRSYGYTF
NA,TRBV11-2,TRBJ1-2,TRBD1,TGTGCCAGCAGCCCATCCGGACAGGGCTATGGCTACACCTTC,CASSPSGQGYGYTF
NA,TRBV7-6,TRBJ1-1,NA,TGTGCCAGCAGCCCGACTGGGATGAACACTGAAGCTTTCTTT,CASSPTGMNTEAFF
few,TRBV20-1,TRBJ1-6,NA,TGCAGTGCTAGAGTGGACGGGAGCTCCTATAATTCACCCCTCCACTTT,CSARVDGSSYNSPLHF
NA,TRBV7-6,TRBJ2-5,NA,TGTGCCAGCAGCCCCGGACAGGAGACCCAGTACTTC,CASSPGQETQYF
few,TRBV19,TRBJ2-1,TRBD2,TGTGCCAGTAGTAGTTTAGCGGGAGGGCCTATCGATGAGCAGTTCTTC,CASSSLAGGPIDEQFF
NA,TRBV5-6,TRBJ1-2,NA,TGTGCCAGCAGCTTGGACCCGTCCCTGGGCTATGGCTACACCTTC,CASSLDPSLGYGYTF
NA,TRBV28,TRBJ1-2,NA,TGTGCCAGCAGTTTTAGTGGGGGATTAAACACCTTC,CASSFSGGLNTF
NA,TRBV6-2/TRBV6-3,TRBJ2-7,TRBD1,TGTGCCAGCACACCCGCGGTGATAGGGACAGGGTCGAATTACGAGCAGTACTTC,CASTPAVIGTGSNYEQYF
NA,TRBV7-2,TRBJ2-1,NA,TGTGCCAGCAGCTTCTATACAGGGTTCAATGAGCAGTTCTTC,CASSFYTGFNEQFF
few,TRBV6-2/TRBV6-3,TRBJ1-6,TRBD1,TGTGCCAGCAGTCGTGCCGGGACAGGGGATTCACCCCTCCACTTT,CASSRAGTGDSPLHF
NA,TRBV19,TRBJ1-5,TRBD1,TGTGCCAGTAGTAGTCAAAACAGACAGGGCACCAATCAGCCCCAGCATTTT,CASSSQNRQGTNQPQHF
few,TRBV7-2,TRBJ2-7,TRBD2,TGTGCCAGCAGCTTGTGGACTAGCGCCTACGAGCAGTACTTC,CASSLWTSAYEQYF
NA,TRBV20-1,TRBJ1-5,NA,TGCAGTGCTCTGGGGGTTACTCAGCCCCAGCATTTT,CSALGVTQPQHF
NA,TRBV28,TRBJ1-5,TRBD1,TGTGCCAGCAGTTTCGCAGGGGGTCAGCATTTT,CASSFAGGQHF
NA,TRBV18,TRBJ1-2,TRBD1,TGTGCCAGCTCCTCACGACAGGGACGATCAGACTATGGCTACACCTTC,CASSSRQGRSDYGYTF
few,TRBV20-1,TRBJ2-1,TRBD1,TGCAGTGCCGACAGGGTCGGCAATGAGCAGTTCTTC,CSADRVGNEQFF
NA,TRBV3-1,TRBJ2-7,NA,TGTGCCAGCAGCCTCCCGACAGATTACGAGCAGTACTTC,CASSLPTDYEQYF
few,TRBV10-3,TRBJ2-5,TRBD1,TGTGCCATCAGGAAGGACAGGGGTGATGAGACCCAGTACTTC,CAIRKDRGDETQYF
NA,TRBV5-1,TRBJ2-1,NA,TGCGCCAGCAGCTTGGACGGGAGCTCCTACAATGAGCAGTTCTTC,CASSLDGSSYNEQFF
NA,TRBV28,TRBJ2-3,TRBD2,TGTGCCAGCAGTAAACTAGCGGGAGCAATGGCAGATACGCAGTATTTT,CASSKLAGAMADTQYF
NA,TRBV19,TRBJ2-7,TRBD2,TGTGCCAGTAGTAGGGGACACCGGACTAGCGGGCTCAACTACGAGCAGTACTTC,CASSRGHRTSGLNYEQYF
NA,TRBV10-3,TRBJ1-6,NA,TGTGCCACCGCGATGGCGGTGAATTCACCCCTCCACTTT,CATAMAVNSPLHF
few,TRBV19,TRBJ1-2,NA,TGTGCCAGTAGAGGCACAGGAACAAATAACTATGGCTACACCTTC,CASRGTGTNNYGYTF
NA,TRBV6-2/TRBV6-3,TRBJ2-5,TRBD2,TGTGCCAGCAGTTACCACCGGGGGGGGCCTCAAGAGACCCAGTACTTC,CASSYHRGGPQETQYF
NA,TRBV2,TRBJ1-3,TRBD1,TGTGCCAGCAAATCGACAGGGGCTGGAAACACCATATATTTT,CASKSTGAGNTIYF
NA,TRBV18,TRBJ1-5,NA,TGTGCCAGCGCACCAGGAAGCAATCAGCCCCAGCATTTT,CASAPGSNQPQHF